What follows are 8 T cell receptor beta chains derived from one specimen sequenced in a study of blood T cell repertoires in COVID-19. Libraries were prepared by immunoSEQ multiplex PCR; TCRdb keeps only in-frame clonotypes and omits some of them. Seen here are 200,000 to 300,000 clones, 75% to 90% observed once, and the top ten hold 8.8%. The sample comprised PBMCs or T cells enriched from blood (not recorded which). All receptors come from a man aged 40-49 years who had recovered from COVID-19.

V usage is TRBV4-1 and J usage is TRBJ1-1; TRBD1 is a possible D gene (5 bases). Trimming cost V 0 bases and J 7 bases, with 21 bases left between them. Per germline, CDR1 MGHRA and CDR2 YSYEKL. The CDR3 consists of 17 residues. DNA for the CDR3: TGCGCCAGCAGCCAAGAGGGGACTCTGGGAGTGGCCTTTGAAGCTTTCTTT. Translation gives CASSQEGTLGVAFEAFF.

This chain uses TRBV5-8 with TRBJ2-1, with D uncertain. V shed 1 base and J shed 2 bases, with 10 bases lying between them. CDR1 and CDR2 (germline): SGHTS, YDEGEE. This CDR3 has 15 amino acids. The CDR3 reads CASSLLATAYNEQFF. Here the CDR3 DNA reads TGTGCCAGCAGCTTGTTGGCTACAGCCTACAATGAGCAGTTCTTC.

The chain carries TRBV7-2 and TRBJ1-4; D is perhaps TRBD1 (5 bases). Trimming removed 5 bases from V and 0 bases from J, with 16 bases in between. The CDR3 is 17 residues long. Looked up from germline, CDR1 is SGHTA and CDR2 is FQGNSA. The CDR3 loop reads CASSGTRDSATNEKLFF. The CDR3, as DNA: TGTGCCAGCAGCGGAACACGGGACTCAGCAACTAATGAAAAACTGTTTTTT. Full variable domain (rest looked up from reference TRBV7-2 and TRBJ1-4): GAGVSQSPSNKVTEKGKDVELRCDPISGHTALYWYRQSLGQGLEFLIYFQGNSAPDKSGLPSDRFSAERTGGSVSTLTIQRTQQEDSAVYLCASSGTRDSATNEKLFFGSGTQLSVL.

The CDR3 loop is CASSSATGVGEKLFF. The CDR3 region has the DNA TGTGCCAGCAGCTCCGCAACAGGGGTCGGGGAAAAACTGTTTTTT. V gene TRBV7-2 combines with J gene TRBJ1-4; 7 positions agree with TRBD1. V trimming: 4 bases; J trimming: 8 bases; junction bases outside the gene matches: 10. Germline V gene sequence: CDR1 SGHTA, CDR2 FQGNSA. The length of the CDR3 is 15 residues.

This clone has more than one count but fewer than ten. The chain couples TRBV6-4 to TRBJ2-2; tentatively, D is TRBD2 (6 bases). The germline V and J ends were trimmed by 4 bases and 0 bases, with 9 bases remaining between them. The germline V gene has CDR1 MRHNA and CDR2 SNTAGT. This CDR3 is 15 amino acids long. This CDR3 is CASSVEGSNTGELFF. DNA for the CDR3: TGTGCCAGCAGTGTGGAGGGGTCGAACACCGGGGAGCTGTTTTTT.

V is TRBV6-2 or TRBV6-3 and J is TRBJ2-7; TRBD1 matches at 9 bases. V was clipped by 4 bases and J by 2 bases; unmatched bases: 18. Germline V gives CDR1 MNHEY, CDR2 SVGEGT. The CDR3 totals 19 residues. This chain's CDR3 is CASSFNSLLLGQGTYEQYF. The CDR3 DNA reads as TGTGCCAGCAGTTTCAACTCTCTCTTATTGGGACAGGGCACCTACGAGCAGTACTTC.

The chain links TRBV4-1 to TRBJ2-1, with 8 nucleotides matching TRBD2. J was trimmed by 6 bases and V by 1 base; bases with no gene match: 11. The CDR3 runs 17 residues. Germline lookup yields CDR1 MGHRA and CDR2 YSYEKL. Here the CDR3 DNA reads TGCGCCAGCAGCCAAGGATGGCGCGGGGGGACCTCCAATGAGCAGTTCTTC. As protein: CASSQGWRGGTSNEQFF.

V gene TRBV11-2 combines with J gene TRBJ2-4, with D tentatively TRBD2 (5 bases). Trimming took off 7 bases at V and 1 base at J, with 23 bases between the two ends. The CDR3 extends over 18 amino acids. The germline gives CDR1 SGHAT, CDR2 FQNNGV. The CDR3 nucleotides read TGTGCCAGCACCTCGGGTCCGCAGCGGCTGGGGGCCAAAAACATTCAGTACTTC. It is translated as CASTSGPQRLGAKNIQYF.